What follows is one T cell receptor (beta chain) and its context. This record comes from a study of T-cell memory formation after mild COVID-19. One entry per CDR3 protein, called by TCRdb with MiXCR from the 5' RACE reads. This table holds 400,000 or so distinct CDR3 sequences, 15% to 20% found once. CDR3 length equals 15 residues. Germline V gene sequence: CDR1 SGHNT, CDR2 YENEEA. V shed 5 bases, J shed 0 bases, and the junction held 4 bases outside the gene matches. The chain carries TRBV11-3 and TRBJ2-7; TRBD2 agrees at 10 bases. This TCR was recovered from an adult woman who had mild COVID-19 (a few samples of this study predate the infection). Cell type and time point are not known. The sample taken for sequencing was PBMCs or a T cell subset sorted from them (not recorded which). The CDR3 DNA follows: TGTGCCAGCAGCATTAGCGGGGGGAGCTCCTACGAGCAGTACTTC. Its protein product is CASSISGGSSYEQYF.